This passage covers 4 T cell receptor beta chains from one sample sequenced in a study of PD-1 blockade in classical Hodgkin lymphoma. The repertoire was sequenced with immunoSEQ multiplex PCR; TCRdb's copy has only in-frame clones and lacks some. Seen here are tens of thousands of clones, 73% observed once, and the top ten hold around 15%. Every single patient, without exception, relapsed after autologous stem cell transplantation, and brentuximab vedotin exposure varied. Sequencing was performed on peripheral blood mononuclear cells (PBMCs), taken before the second cycle of nivolumab. All receptors come from a human donor with classical Hodgkin lymphoma.

J is TRBJ2-6 and V is TRBV19, with D tentatively TRBD1 (6 bases). V lost 1 base and J 0 bases, leaving 10 bases between the germline ends. Germline CDR1 reads LNHDA; CDR2 reads SQIVND (reference sequence). The CDR3 totals 17 residues. For the CDR3, the DNA is TGTGCCAGTAGTATAGGGACAGACCTCTCTGGGGCCAACGTCCTGACTTTC. It encodes CASSIGTDLSGANVLTF.

The V call is TRBV7-9, the J call TRBJ1-3; D possibly corresponds to TRBD1 (6 bases). The CDR3 covers 17 residues. From germline, CDR1 is SEHNR and CDR2 FQNEAQ (reference sequence). V was trimmed by 5 bases and J by 3 bases, leaving 20 bases between them. This CDR3 is CASSPTYRVGVGNTIYF. The CDR3 nucleotides read TGTGCCAGCAGCCCGACTTACAGGGTTGGGGTTGGAAACACCATATATTTT.

This chain joins TRBV10-3 and TRBJ2-5; a possible D gene is TRBD1 (6 bases). V was trimmed by 10 bases and J by 5 bases, leaving 14 bases between them. The CDR3 consists of 12 residues. CDR1 is ENHRY and CDR2 is SYGVKD in the germline V gene. This CDR3 is CATQGIRETQYF. The CDR3 nucleotides read TGTGCCACCCAGGGGATTAGGGAGACCCAGTACTTC.

This rearrangement joins TRBV7-2 to TRBJ2-1; the D gene is possibly TRBD1 (5 bases). The CDR3 sequence is 14 residues long. Trimming cost V 10 bases and J 1 base, with 14 bases left between them. Per germline, CDR1 SGHTA and CDR2 FQGNSA. The CDR3 region has the DNA TGTGCCACACGATGGACAAATTCCTACAATGAGCAGTTCTTC. This gives the protein CATRWTNSYNEQFF.